This TCR beta chain was captured in a study of T cell responses to AZD1222 COVID-19 vaccine. Study results and limitations: Seropositive status at baseline applied to only five to seven AZD1222 recipients.

TCRdb keeps only in-frame clones here, not all; method: immunoSEQ multiplex PCR. The top ten clones hold about 2.5% of a sample with some 170,000 clones, around 90% of them seen once. Comment on this clone: Its antigen is currently unknown.

The sequencing used peripheral blood, collected on day 0 of AZD1222 vaccination. The TCR originated in an adult in good health.

In DNA, the CDR3 is TGTGCCAGCAGGGTTTCTGGGGGCACTGAAGCTTTCTTT. Its protein product is CASRVSGGTEAFF. The chain couples TRBV6-4 to TRBJ1-1; possible D gene TRBD1, 5 bases. Trimming removed 6 bases at V and 4 bases at J, with 12 bases between. The germline gives CDR1 MRHNA, CDR2 SNTAGT. The CDR3 contains 13 residues.